The T cell receptor beta chain described here comes from a study of T-cell memory formation after mild COVID-19. This clonotype was seen only a few times. V was pared by 0 bases and J by 0 bases, with 9 bases between. The germline V gene has CDR1 DFQATT and CDR2 SNEGSKA (reference sequence). This CDR3 region has 15 residues. TCRdb recomputed calls from the 5' RACE reads with MiXCR, one row per CDR3 protein. The table includes hundreds of thousands of distinct CDR3 sequences, around 17% detected once. Sequencing was done on a sample of PBMCs or a T cell subset sorted from them (not recorded which). J is TRBJ2-1 and V is TRBV20-1, with D possibly matching TRBD2 (5 bases). The origin of this receptor is an adult woman who had mild COVID-19 (a few samples of this study predate the infection). Cell type and time point are not known. The CDR3 spells CSAREKRYSYNEQFF. CDR3 DNA: TGCAGTGCTAGAGAAAAGCGGTACTCCTACAATGAGCAGTTCTTC.